This is a list of T cell receptor beta chains from one sample in a study of Ad26.COV2.S vaccination and SARS-CoV-2 variants. Sequenced by immunoSEQ multiplex PCR; TCRdb stores in-frame clones only, minus some. Counted here are about 320,000 clones, 70% to 90% occurring once; the ten biggest clones make up 1.9%. Specimen: peripheral blood, collected in a trial of Ad26.COV2.S vaccine versus placebo. These receptors were obtained from a person between 18 and 60 years old who received the Ad26.COV2.S COVID-19 vaccine or a placebo. The conserved cysteine and the conserved F or W are not part of the CDR3 here. Fields, in order: V gene, J gene, CDR3 length, clone size, CDR3 protein. Size values are once, few and many counts, or a class for expanded clones, and some rows have none.

TRBV7-9	TRBJ2-2	13	-	ASSQGQPNTGELF
TRBV7-9	TRBJ2-3	14	-	ASSLRTSRVADTQY
TRBV2	TRBJ1-1	10	-	ASSESAGWAF
TRBV7-9	TRBJ1-3	14	-	ASSLAPGSSGNTIY
TRBV19	TRBJ2-3	14	-	ASSMRPGQGTDTQY
TRBV18	TRBJ2-7	13	-	ASSPLGSLPYEQY
TRBV2	TRBJ2-3	11	-	ASRAGWIDTQY
TRBV5-4	TRBJ1-5	13	once	ASSLAGSGEQPQH
TRBV5-1	TRBJ1-1	12	-	ASSLNPPDTEAF
TRBV6-5	TRBJ1-1	10	-	ASSSKGAEAF
TRBV12-3/TRBV12-4	TRBJ2-3	11	-	ASSFRIEDTQY
TRBV10-2	TRBJ1-2	11	-	ASSEGLVYGYT
TRBV5-1	TRBJ2-3	13	-	ASSLVLAATDTQY
TRBV27	TRBJ2-2	16	-	ASVGVRTTYANTGELF
TRBV6-5	TRBJ1-1	13	-	ASTDGGHWDTEAF
TRBV5-1	TRBJ1-2	15	many	ASSLGGVSPSNYGYT
TRBV5-1	TRBJ1-2	17	-	ASSQSTLPRTRGNYGYT
TRBV5-4	TRBJ1-4	12	-	ASSLTGTNEKLF
TRBV3-1/TRBV3-2	TRBJ2-3	12	-	ASSFSGSTDTQY
TRBV6-2/TRBV6-3	TRBJ2-5	14	-	ASSYLLHTLQETQY
TRBV7-6	TRBJ2-1	11	-	ASSLSPRNEQF
TRBV19	TRBJ1-2	12	-	ASSIGAREYGYT
TRBV5-1	TRBJ2-1	11	-	ASSLLGKDEQF
TRBV7-9	TRBJ2-5	14	few	ASSLNEGQYQETQY
TRBV7-9	TRBJ1-3	12	-	ASSPGEGGNTIY
TRBV6-2/TRBV6-3	TRBJ2-3	13	-	ASSYRGPSTDTQY
TRBV1	TRBJ1-1	12	-	TSSQGLLNTEAF
TRBV3-1/TRBV3-2	TRBJ1-1	10	-	ASSQGYTEAF
TRBV5-1	TRBJ2-2	13	-	ASSLALGETGELF
TRBV28	TRBJ2-3	13	-	ASSTSASPTDTQY
TRBV11-2	TRBJ1-1	13	-	ASSPRDRGSTEAF
TRBV3-1/TRBV3-2	TRBJ1-3	14	-	ASSQGDPGRRNTIY
TRBV6-5	TRBJ2-1	13	-	ASGNRGVSYNEQF
TRBV19	TRBJ1-2	11	few	ASSTDKSYGYT
TRBV9	TRBJ1-3	13	-	ASSVGDPSGNTIY
TRBV7-2	TRBJ2-2	14	once	ASSLEVPRYTGELF
TRBV5-8	TRBJ1-1	10	-	ASSLTGTKAF
TRBV11-2	TRBJ2-7	9	-	ASSLTYEQY
TRBV10-3	TRBJ2-7	12	-	AISEWGNSYEQY
TRBV7-9	TRBJ1-2	12	-	ASSLERKDYGYT
TRBV7-8	TRBJ2-5	12	-	ASSLPGLRETQY
TRBV12-2	TRBJ2-7	15	-	ASRFHETGTPGGEQY
TRBV11-2	TRBJ1-5	14	-	ASSADRGVGNQPQH